This passage covers 17 T cell receptor beta chains from one sample sequenced in a study of blood T cell repertoires in COVID-19. Profiled with immunoSEQ multiplex PCR; TCRdb holds only in-frame clones, not every one. In the table there are about 290,000 clones, 70% to 90% of which are singletons. The sample was peripheral blood. The receptors originated from a woman aged 50 to 60 with active or convalescent COVID-19.

This chain connects TRBV4-2 to TRBJ2-3; D is ambiguous. The V and J ends lost 3 bases and 2 bases respectively, with 3 bases between them. Germline V gene sequence: CDR1 LGHNA, CDR2 YNFKEQ. This CDR3 has 12 residues. The CDR3 region is CASSHSTDTQYF. The CDR3 bases are TGTGCCAGCAGCCACTCCACAGATACGCAGTATTTT.

The CDR3 sequence: CASSSLFGGTRATDTQYF. The CDR3 DNA reads as TGTGCCAGCAGCTCCCTTTTTGGGGGGACTAGAGCCACAGATACGCAGTATTTT. The chain joins TRBV7-9 to TRBJ2-3; 8 bases are a match to TRBD2. The germline V gene encodes CDR1 SEHNR and CDR2 FQNEAQ (reference sequence). The CDR3 has 18 residues. The V gene end was trimmed by 4 bases and the J gene end by 2 bases; junction bases not matched to a gene: 14. Looking up the rest from reference TRBV7-9 and TRBJ2-3 gives the full variable domain: DTGVSQNPRHKITKRGQNVTFRCDPISEHNRLYWYRQTLGQGPEFLTYFQNEAQLEKSRLLSDRFSAERPKGSFSTLEIQRTEQGDSAMYLCASSSLFGGTRATDTQYFGPGTRLTVL.

This chain joins TRBV28 and TRBJ2-7; D is unclear. Germline V CDR1 and CDR2: MDHEN, SYDVKM. The V gene lost 1 base and the J gene lost 2 bases, with 6 bases spanning the gap. This CDR3 is built from 13 residues. CDR3 amino acids: CASSLYEAYEQYF. CDR3 nucleotides: TGTGCCAGCAGTTTATACGAGGCCTACGAGCAGTACTTC.

The V and J genes are TRBV7-2 and TRBJ1-3; TRBD1 agrees at 9 bases. The germline V gene has CDR1 SGHTA and CDR2 FQGNSA. This CDR3 is built from 15 residues. With 4 bases clipped from V and 4 bases from J, the junction kept 5 bases outside the gene matches. The CDR3 region is CASSSQGAQGNTIYF. The CDR3 bases are TGTGCCAGCAGCTCACAGGGGGCGCAAGGAAACACCATATATTTT.

This chain links TRBV19 with TRBJ1-6; perhaps TRBD1 as D (5 bases). Trimming removed 7 bases from V and 3 bases from J, with 10 bases in between. The CDR3 is made up of 14 amino acids. Germline V gene lookup returns CDR1 LNHDA and CDR2 SQIVND (reference sequence). The CDR3 coding sequence is TGTGCCAGTACCGAAGGGGACTATAATTCACCCCTCCACTTT. Amino acid sequence: CASTEGDYNSPLHF.

The chain links TRBV14 to TRBJ2-7; D is unresolved. The CDR3 is made up of 14 amino acids. The V end lost 4 bases, the J end lost 2 bases, and 12 bases lay between the germline ends. Germline CDR1 reads SGHDN; CDR2 reads FVKESK. The CDR3 DNA reads TGTGCCAGCAGCCGAGGAGCACGGCCCTACGAGCAGTACTTC. This codes for CASSRGARPYEQYF.

This clone was seen a handful of times. The chain has TRBV4-2 and TRBJ1-2; TRBD1 might be the D (5 bases). The V and J ends lost 4 bases and 4 bases respectively, with 19 bases between them. From germline, CDR1 is LGHNA and CDR2 YNFKEQ. This CDR3 is built from 16 residues. The CDR3 nucleotides are TGTGCCAGCAGCCCCGACCCAGGGATTTCGCGCTATGGCTACACCTTC. Translation: CASSPDPGISRYGYTF.

This clone was seen a single time. The rearrangement links TRBV11-2 to TRBJ2-1; perhaps TRBD1 as D (5 bases). V was cut by 1 base and J by 0 bases, with 10 bases left in between. CDR1 and CDR2 from the germline V gene are SGHAT and FQNNGV. The CDR3 consists of 16 residues. Here the CDR3 DNA reads TGTGCCAGCAGCTTAGGGGGCCTTCGCTCCTACAATGAGCAGTTCTTC. It specifies CASSLGGLRSYNEQFF.

The genes are TRBV29-1 and TRBJ2-4; D is undetermined. The germline gives CDR1 SQVTM, CDR2 ANQGSEA. The CDR3 extends over 13 amino acids. V lost 0 bases, J lost 9 bases, and 12 bases lay in between. This CDR3 is CSVEELPNSIQYF. The CDR3 DNA sequence: TGCAGCGTTGAAGAATTACCTAACAGCATTCAGTACTTC.

This clone was seen just once. J is TRBJ1-1 and V is TRBV4-2; no reliable D call. Germline V gives CDR1 LGHNA, CDR2 YNFKEQ. V was cut by 4 bases and J by 0 bases, with 15 bases left in between. This CDR3 comprises 16 residues. Here the CDR3 reads CASSLGRLVMNTEAFF. The DNA of the CDR3 is TGTGCCAGCAGCCTTGGCCGTCTCGTCATGAACACTGAAGCTTTCTTT.

The chain uses TRBV12-2 and TRBJ1-2; the D call of TRBD1 is as the table states it, not checked on the DNA. TRBV12-2 is deemed a pseudogene. CDR3 size: 14 residues. In DNA form, the CDR3 reads TGTGCAAGTCGTCATCTAGGGACAGGGTATGGCTACACCTTC. This codes for CASRHLGTGYGYTF.

The chain couples TRBV3-1 (or the pseudogene TRBV3-2) to TRBJ2-2; 7 bases map to TRBD2. After removal of 4 bases from V and 5 bases from J, the junction contained 19 bases not matched to a gene. The CDR3 consists of 19 residues. Germline CDR1 is LGHDT and CDR2 is YNNKEL (reference sequence). CDR3 loop: CASSPPYGVGGSRTGELFF. The CDR3, as DNA: TGTGCCAGCAGCCCCCCGTACGGGGTAGGCGGGAGTAGGACCGGGGAGCTGTTTTTT.

This clone showed up just once. This sequence joins TRBV29-1 and TRBJ2-3; D possibly corresponds to TRBD2 (6 bases). The ends were cut back, 0 bases at V and 4 bases at J, with 14 bases in the middle. CDR3 length equals 15 residues. Germline V gene sequence: CDR1 SQVTM, CDR2 ANQGSEA. The CDR3 sequence is CSVEDQWRAPDTQYF. The CDR3 DNA reads as TGCAGCGTTGAAGATCAATGGAGGGCCCCAGATACGCAGTATTTT.

The chain is built from TRBV5-6 and TRBJ1-4; TRBD1 matches 7 bases. V was clipped by 2 bases and J by 1 base; unmatched bases: 2. CDR1 is SGHDT and CDR2 is YYEEEE in the germline V gene. The CDR3 contains 15 residues. CDR3 nucleotide sequence: TGTGCCAGCAGCTTAACAGGGGTAACTAATGAAAAACTGTTTTTT. This sequence encodes CASSLTGVTNEKLFF.

This clone was counted between two and nine times. This chain connects TRBV7-2 to TRBJ1-2; unclear D gene. Looked up from germline, CDR1 is SGHTA and CDR2 is FQGNSA. The CDR3 has 14 residues. Trimming left V 3 bases short and J 4 bases short, with 12 bases between. This chain's CDR3 is CASSLQGSTYGYTF. For the CDR3, the DNA is TGTGCCAGCAGCTTGCAAGGGAGCACCTATGGCTACACCTTC.

The chain links TRBV11-3 to TRBJ2-3; TRBD1 matches at 11 bases. The CDR3 length is 16 residues. The ends lost 4 bases at V and 7 bases at J; junction bases unmatched: 10. Germline CDR1 reads SGHNT; CDR2 reads YENEEA. Here the CDR3 DNA reads TGTGCCAGCAGCTCTTCTTGGACAGGGGGCGATTATACGCAGTATTTT. It codes for CASSSSWTGGDYTQYF.

The rearrangement joins TRBV28 to TRBJ1-5; 9 nucleotides align to TRBD1. V was clipped by 6 bases and J by 7 bases; unmatched bases: 7. The CDR3 is made up of 14 amino acids. Germline V gene data show CDR1 as MDHEN and CDR2 as SYDVKM. The CDR3 bases are TGTGCCAGCAGGGGGGACAGGGTCGGACAGCCCCAGCATTTT. Translating it yields CASRGDRVGQPQHF.